The sequence of this T cell receptor beta chain was determined in a study of blood T cell repertoires in COVID-19. Using immunoSEQ multiplex PCR, the repertoire was profiled, and TCRdb retains in-frame clones only, with some absent. The data contain about 380,000 clones, about 90% of them singletons. The source is a woman in her twenties or thirties who had recovered from COVID-19. Sequencing was done on a sample of PBMCs or T cells enriched from blood (not recorded which).

The CDR3 DNA reads as TGTGCCAGCAGCCCCGGGGGGGGGTCACATGAAGCTTTCTTT. Translated, it gives CASSPGGGSHEAFF. This rearrangement joins TRBV5-6 to TRBJ1-1; a possible D gene is TRBD1 (5 bases). Germline V gene lookup returns CDR1 SGHDT and CDR2 YYEEEE. The CDR3 covers 14 residues. Trimming removed 4 bases at V and 7 bases at J, with 17 bases between.